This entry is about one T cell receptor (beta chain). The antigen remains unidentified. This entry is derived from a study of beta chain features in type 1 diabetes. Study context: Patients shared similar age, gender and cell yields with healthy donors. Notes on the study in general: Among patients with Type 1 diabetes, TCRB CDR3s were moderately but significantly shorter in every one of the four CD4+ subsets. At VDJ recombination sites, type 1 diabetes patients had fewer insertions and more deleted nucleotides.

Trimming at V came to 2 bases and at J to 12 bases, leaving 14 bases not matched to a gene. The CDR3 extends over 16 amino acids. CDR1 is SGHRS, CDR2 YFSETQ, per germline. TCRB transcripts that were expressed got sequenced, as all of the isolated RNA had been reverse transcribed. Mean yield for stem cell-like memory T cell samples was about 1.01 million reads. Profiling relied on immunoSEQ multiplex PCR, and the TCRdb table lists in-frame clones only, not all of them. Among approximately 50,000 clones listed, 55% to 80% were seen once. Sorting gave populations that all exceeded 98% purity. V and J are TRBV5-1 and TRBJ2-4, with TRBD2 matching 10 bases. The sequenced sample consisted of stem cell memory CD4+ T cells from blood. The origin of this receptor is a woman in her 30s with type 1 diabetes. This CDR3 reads CASSFPPAGGPGDQYF. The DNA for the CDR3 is TGCGCCAGCAGCTTCCCACCAGCGGGAGGGCCGGGGGATCAGTACTTC.